A selection of T cell receptor beta chains follows, all from one sample in a study of cytomegalovirus exposure and HLA in healthy donors. Repertoires were generated with immunoSEQ multiplex PCR, while TCRdb's copy carries only in-frame clones and drops some. Of fewer than 120,000 clones listed, about four fifths are singletons. Input material: PBMCs. All receptors come from a woman aged 60 to 75 in good health and CMV-seropositive. Each CDR3 is given with its conserved first and last residue. D genes are given only for firm matches. For some rows the clone size is stated as once, few or many, or as a class when expanded; others skip it.

TRBV7-9	TRBJ2-1	.	TRBD2	CASSRNGLAAINEQFF	TGTGCCAGCAGTCGTAACGGACTAGCGGCGATCAATGAGCAGTTCTTC
TRBV4-1	TRBJ2-7	.	TRBD2	CASSQDRLAAKTREQYF	TGCGCCAGCAGCCAAGATAGACTAGCGGCAAAAACGCGCGAGCAGTACTTC
TRBV27	TRBJ2-5	.	.	CASSQRQQETQYF	TGTGCCAGCAGCCAAAGACAGCAAGAGACCCAGTACTTC
TRBV5-4	TRBJ2-1	.	TRBD2	CASSHTSGRALSRNEQFF	TGTGCCAGCAGCCATACTAGCGGGAGGGCCCTTTCCCGCAATGAGCAGTTCTTC
TRBV5-1	TRBJ1-4	.	.	CASSLRPASGAEEKLFF	TGCGCCAGCAGCTTGAGGCCAGCTTCAGGGGCAGAGGAAAAACTGTTTTTT
TRBV29-1	TRBJ1-1	.	TRBD1	CSAEIRDRGNLGAFF	TGCAGCGCTGAAATCCGGGACAGGGGGAATTTGGGAGCTTTCTTT
TRBV10-1	TRBJ2-7	.	TRBD2	CASLAGGPGEQYF	TGCGCCAGCCTAGCGGGAGGGCCTGGGGAGCAGTACTTC
TRBV7-9	TRBJ1-1	.	.	CASSYAGIDGTEAFF	TGTGCCAGCAGCTACGCAGGTATTGACGGCACTGAAGCTTTCTTT
TRBV7-9	TRBJ2-5	.	TRBD2	CASSLGLAGPQETQYF	TGTGCCAGCAGCTTAGGACTAGCGGGGCCCCAAGAGACCCAGTACTTC
TRBV18	TRBJ2-7	.	TRBD1	CASSPWTGASYEQYF	TGTGCCAGCTCACCCTGGACAGGGGCTAGCTACGAGCAGTACTTC
TRBV29-1	TRBJ1-1	.	.	CSASFSGNTEAFF	TGCAGCGCAAGCTTTTCGGGGAACACTGAAGCTTTCTTT
TRBV5-4	TRBJ1-5	few	.	CASSLGAPDSNQPQHF	TGTGCCAGCAGCTTGGGGGCCCCCGATAGCAATCAGCCCCAGCATTTT
TRBV10-2	TRBJ1-5	.	TRBD1	CASSGDSRNQPQHF	TGCGCCAGCAGCGGGGACAGCCGGAATCAGCCCCAGCATTTT
TRBV20-1	TRBJ1-2	.	TRBD1	CSAGDRDGYTF	TGCAGTGCTGGGGACAGAGATGGCTACACCTTC
TRBV20-1	TRBJ2-1	.	.	CSASAYNEQFF	TGCAGTGCTAGTGCGTACAATGAGCAGTTCTTC
TRBV29-1	TRBJ1-2	.	TRBD1	CSVEDLRDRGGYTF	TGCAGCGTTGAAGATCTACGGGACAGGGGTGGCTACACCTTC
TRBV6-5	TRBJ1-5	few	TRBD1	CASSGQGDQPQHF	TGTGCCAGCAGTGGACAGGGAGATCAGCCCCAGCATTTT
TRBV10-3	TRBJ1-3	.	.	CAISESLGGGNTIYF	TGTGCCATCAGTGAGTCCTTGGGAGGTGGAAACACCATATATTTT
TRBV7-6	TRBJ2-1	.	TRBD2	CASSKGTSVYSYNEQFF	TGTGCCAGCAGCAAAGGGACTAGCGTTTACTCCTACAATGAGCAGTTCTTC
TRBV9	TRBJ2-1	.	TRBD2	CASSRPGGGGTYNEQFF	TGTGCCAGCAGCAGGCCGGGGGGGGGCGGGACCTACAATGAGCAGTTCTTC
TRBV5-1	TRBJ1-4	.	.	CASSLGTAPSRKLFF	TGCGCCAGCAGCTTGGGGACAGCCCCTTCTCGAAAACTGTTTTTT
TRBV20-1	TRBJ2-5	.	.	CSARVRETQYF	TGCAGTGCTAGAGTTCGGGAGACCCAGTACTTC
TRBV5-1	TRBJ2-3	.	TRBD2	CASSPWTSPSTDTQYF	TGCGCCAGCAGCCCCTGGACTAGTCCTAGCACAGATACGCAGTATTTT
TRBV11-1	TRBJ2-2	.	.	CASSLAGRALYTGELFF	TGTGCCAGCAGCTTAGCGGGCAGGGCTCTCTACACCGGGGAGCTGTTTTTT
TRBV7-9	TRBJ1-2	.	TRBD1	CASSLGADRALGYTF	TGTGCCAGCAGCTTGGGGGCGGACAGGGCCCTTGGCTACACCTTC
TRBV7-2	TRBJ1-4	.	.	CASSPTATNEKLFF	TGTGCCAGCAGCCCGACAGCCACTAATGAAAAACTGTTTTTT
TRBV28	TRBJ2-2	.	TRBD1	CASTPGEGRGRPGELFF	TGTGCCAGCACCCCGGGAGAGGGCAGGGGGCGACCCGGGGAGCTGTTTTTT
TRBV4-2	TRBJ2-3	few	.	CASSQGTQGFADTQYF	TGTGCCAGCAGCCAAGGGACTCAGGGGTTCGCAGATACGCAGTATTTT
TRBV7-6	TRBJ2-5	.	TRBD2	CASSLAGGRAGETQYF	TGTGCCAGCAGCTTAGCTGGCGGGAGGGCTGGGGAGACCCAGTACTTC
TRBV7-2	TRBJ2-7	.	.	CASSQIFDSYEQYF	TGTGCCAGCAGTCAGATATTTGACAGCTACGAGCAGTACTTC
TRBV6-4	TRBJ1-5	.	.	CASGQGQPQHF	TGTGCCAGTGGTCAGGGCCAGCCCCAGCATTTT
TRBV5-1	TRBJ2-2	.	.	CASTIDRNTGELFF	TGCGCCAGCACTATAGACAGGAACACCGGGGAGCTGTTTTTT
TRBV5-4	TRBJ1-2	.	TRBD1	CASSRQGVDYGYTF	TGTGCCAGCAGCCGACAGGGAGTGGACTATGGCTACACCTTC